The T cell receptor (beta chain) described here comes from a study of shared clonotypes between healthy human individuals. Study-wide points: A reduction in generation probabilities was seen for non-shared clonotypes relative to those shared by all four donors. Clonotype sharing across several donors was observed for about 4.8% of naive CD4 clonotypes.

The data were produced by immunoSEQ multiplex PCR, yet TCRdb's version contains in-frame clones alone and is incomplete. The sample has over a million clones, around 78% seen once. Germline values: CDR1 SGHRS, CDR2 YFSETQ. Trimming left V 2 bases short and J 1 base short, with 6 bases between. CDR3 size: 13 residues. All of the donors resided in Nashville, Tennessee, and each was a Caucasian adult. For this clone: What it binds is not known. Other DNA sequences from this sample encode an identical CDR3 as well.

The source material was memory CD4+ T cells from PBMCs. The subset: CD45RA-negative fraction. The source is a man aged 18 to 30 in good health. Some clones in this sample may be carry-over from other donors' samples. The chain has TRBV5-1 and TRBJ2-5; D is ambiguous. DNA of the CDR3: TGCGCCAGCAGCTTCACCCCCCAAGAGACCCAGTACTTC. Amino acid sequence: CASSFTPQETQYF.